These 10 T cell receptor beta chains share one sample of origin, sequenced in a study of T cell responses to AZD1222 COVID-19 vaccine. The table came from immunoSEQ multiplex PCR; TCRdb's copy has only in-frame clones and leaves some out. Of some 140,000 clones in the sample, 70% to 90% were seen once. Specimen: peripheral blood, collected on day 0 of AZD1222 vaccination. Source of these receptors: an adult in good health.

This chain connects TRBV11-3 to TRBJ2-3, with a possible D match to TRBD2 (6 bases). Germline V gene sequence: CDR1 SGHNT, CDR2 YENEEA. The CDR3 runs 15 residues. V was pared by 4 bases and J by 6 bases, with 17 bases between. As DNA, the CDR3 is TGTGCCAGCAGCTCCCCGGAGGGGAGAGAGGATACGCAGTATTTT. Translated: CASSSPEGREDTQYF.

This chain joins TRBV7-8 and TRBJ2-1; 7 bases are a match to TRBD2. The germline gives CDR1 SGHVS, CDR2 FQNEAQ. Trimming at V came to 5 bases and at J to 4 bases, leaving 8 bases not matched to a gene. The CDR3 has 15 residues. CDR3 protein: CASSRGRERYNEQFF. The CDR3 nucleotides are TGTGCCAGCAGCCGGGGGAGGGAGAGGTACAATGAGCAGTTCTTC.

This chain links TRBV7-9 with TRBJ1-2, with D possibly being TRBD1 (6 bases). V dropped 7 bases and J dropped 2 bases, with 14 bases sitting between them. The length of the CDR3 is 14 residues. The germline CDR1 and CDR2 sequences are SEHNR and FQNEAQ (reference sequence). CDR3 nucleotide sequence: TGTGCCAGCATTTTCTTGACAGGAAACTATGGCTACACCTTC. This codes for CASIFLTGNYGYTF.

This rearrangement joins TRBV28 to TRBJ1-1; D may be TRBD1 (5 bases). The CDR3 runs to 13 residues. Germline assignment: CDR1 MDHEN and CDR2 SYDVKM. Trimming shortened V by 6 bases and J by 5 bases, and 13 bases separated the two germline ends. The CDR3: CASRSPGRTEAFF. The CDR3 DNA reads TGTGCCAGCAGATCCCCAGGGAGAACTGAAGCTTTCTTT.

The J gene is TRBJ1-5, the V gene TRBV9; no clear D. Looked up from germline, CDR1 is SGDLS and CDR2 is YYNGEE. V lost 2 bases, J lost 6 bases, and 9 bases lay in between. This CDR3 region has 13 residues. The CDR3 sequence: CASSVGESQPQHF. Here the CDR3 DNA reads TGTGCCAGCAGCGTGGGCGAAAGTCAGCCCCAGCATTTT.

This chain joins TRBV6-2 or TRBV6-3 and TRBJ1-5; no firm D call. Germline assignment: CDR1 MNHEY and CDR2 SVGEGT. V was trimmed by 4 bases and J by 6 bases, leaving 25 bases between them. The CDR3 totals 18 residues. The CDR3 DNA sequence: TGTGCCAGCAGTTTCGTCCAACAAAGATTTGCGGGATTTCAGCCCCAGCATTTT. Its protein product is CASSFVQQRFAGFQPQHF.

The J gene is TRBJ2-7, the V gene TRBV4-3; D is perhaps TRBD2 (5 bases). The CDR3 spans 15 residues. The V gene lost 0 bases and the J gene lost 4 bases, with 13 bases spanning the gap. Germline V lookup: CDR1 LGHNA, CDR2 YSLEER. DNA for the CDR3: TGCGCCAGCAGCCAAGATGCTAGCAGCTATTACGAGCAGTACTTC. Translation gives CASSQDASSYYEQYF.

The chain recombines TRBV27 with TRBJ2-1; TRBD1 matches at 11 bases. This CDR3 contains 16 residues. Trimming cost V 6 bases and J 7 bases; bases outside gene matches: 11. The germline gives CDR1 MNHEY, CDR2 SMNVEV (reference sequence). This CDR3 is CASSSRTGGAGNEQFF. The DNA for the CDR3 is TGTGCCAGCAGCTCAAGGACAGGGGGCGCAGGGAATGAGCAGTTCTTC.

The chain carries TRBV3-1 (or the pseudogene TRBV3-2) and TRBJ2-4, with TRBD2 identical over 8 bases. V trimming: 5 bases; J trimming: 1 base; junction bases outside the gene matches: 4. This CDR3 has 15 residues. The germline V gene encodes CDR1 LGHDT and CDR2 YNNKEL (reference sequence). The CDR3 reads CASSGRTSAKNIQYF. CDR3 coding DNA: TGTGCCAGCAGCGGGCGGACTAGCGCCAAAAACATTCAGTACTTC.

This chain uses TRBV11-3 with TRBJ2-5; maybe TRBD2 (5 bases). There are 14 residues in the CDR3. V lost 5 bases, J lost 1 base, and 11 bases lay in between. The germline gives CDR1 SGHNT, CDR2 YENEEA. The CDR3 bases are TGTGCCAGCAGCCCCTCGGGGATCCAAGAGACCCAGTACTTC. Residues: CASSPSGIQETQYF.